This TCR beta chain was identified during a study of T cell responses to AZD1222 COVID-19 vaccine. General study findings and limits: Spike-wide coverage was observed for vaccine-associated CD4 TCRs, with dominant responses at 160-218 and 743-854.

V gave up 2 bases and J gave up 0 bases, with 9 bases separating them. The CDR3 totals 15 residues. Per germline, CDR1 SGHDT and CDR2 YYEEEE. This clone was detected once. Its specificity is not known. Produced via immunoSEQ multiplex PCR; TCRdb's table is partial and in-frame only. The table includes about 40,000 clones, about 90% detected once. This specimen was peripheral blood, taken 28 days after the second dose of the MenACWY control vaccine. The J gene is TRBJ1-5, the V gene TRBV5-6; D not resolved. The sequence came from an adult who received the MenACWY meningococcal vaccine as a control. The CDR3 spells CASSLWGASNQPQHF. The CDR3 DNA is TGTGCCAGCAGCTTATGGGGAGCTAGCAATCAGCCCCAGCATTTT. Full variable domain (remainder filled in from reference TRBV5-6 and TRBJ1-5): DAGVTQSPTHLIKTRGQQVTLRCSPKSGHDTVSWYQQALGQGPQFIFQYYEEEERQRGNFPDRFSGHQFPNYSSELNVNALLLGDSALYLCASSLWGASNQPQHFGDGTRLSIL.